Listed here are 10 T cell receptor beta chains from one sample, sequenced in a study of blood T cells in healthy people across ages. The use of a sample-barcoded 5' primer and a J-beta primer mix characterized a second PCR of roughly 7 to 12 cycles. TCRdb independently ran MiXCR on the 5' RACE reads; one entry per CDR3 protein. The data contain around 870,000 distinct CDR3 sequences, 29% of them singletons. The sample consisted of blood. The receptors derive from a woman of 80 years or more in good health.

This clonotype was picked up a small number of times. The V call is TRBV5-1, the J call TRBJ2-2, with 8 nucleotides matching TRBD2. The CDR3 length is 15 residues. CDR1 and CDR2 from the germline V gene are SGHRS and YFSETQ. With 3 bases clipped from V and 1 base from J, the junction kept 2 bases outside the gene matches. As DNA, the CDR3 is TGCGCCAGCAGCTCGGGGGGGCGGAACACCGGGGAGCTGTTTTTT. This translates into CASSSGGRNTGELFF. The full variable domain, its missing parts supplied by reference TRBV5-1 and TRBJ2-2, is KAGVTQTPRYLIKTRGQQVTLSCSPISGHRSVSWYQQTPGQGLQFLFEYFSETQRNKGNFPGRFSGRQFSNSRSEMNVSTLELGDSALYLCASSSGGRNTGELFFGEGSRLTVL.

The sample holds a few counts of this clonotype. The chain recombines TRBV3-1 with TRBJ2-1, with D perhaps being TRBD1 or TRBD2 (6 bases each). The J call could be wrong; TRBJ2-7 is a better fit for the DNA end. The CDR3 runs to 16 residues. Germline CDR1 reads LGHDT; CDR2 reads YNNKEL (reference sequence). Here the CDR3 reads CASSQGGGSSYNEQYF. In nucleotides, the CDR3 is TGTGCCAGCAGCCAAGGAGGGGGGAGTTCCTACAATGAGCAGTACTTC.

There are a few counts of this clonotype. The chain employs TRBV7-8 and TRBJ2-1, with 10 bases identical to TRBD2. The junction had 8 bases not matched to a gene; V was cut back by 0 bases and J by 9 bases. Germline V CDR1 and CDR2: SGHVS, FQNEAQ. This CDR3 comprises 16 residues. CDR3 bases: TGTGCCAGCAGCTTAGCGCGCAGCGGGGGGGCGATTGAGCAGTTCTTC. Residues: CASSLARSGGAIEQFF.

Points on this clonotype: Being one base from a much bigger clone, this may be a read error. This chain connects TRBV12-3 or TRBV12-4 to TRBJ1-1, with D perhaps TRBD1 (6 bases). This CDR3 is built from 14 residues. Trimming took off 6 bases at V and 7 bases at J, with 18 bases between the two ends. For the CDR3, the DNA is TGTGCCAGCAGGTCACATGGGAGGGGGATTGAAGCTTTCTTT. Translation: CASRSHGRGIEAFF.

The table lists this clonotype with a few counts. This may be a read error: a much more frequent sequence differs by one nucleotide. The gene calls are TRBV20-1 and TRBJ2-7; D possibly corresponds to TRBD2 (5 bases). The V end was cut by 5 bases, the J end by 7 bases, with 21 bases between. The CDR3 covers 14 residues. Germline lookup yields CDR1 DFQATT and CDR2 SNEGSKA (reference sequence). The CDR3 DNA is TGCAGTGCTCCGGGATTAGGACCTCCCAATGAGCAGTACTTC. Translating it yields CSAPGLGPPNEQYF.

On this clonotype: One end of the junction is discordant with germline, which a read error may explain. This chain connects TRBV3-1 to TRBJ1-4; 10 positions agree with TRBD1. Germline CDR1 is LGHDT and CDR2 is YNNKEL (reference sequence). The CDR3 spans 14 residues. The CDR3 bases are TGTGCCAGCCGACAGGGGGCGACGAATGAAGAACTGTTTTTT. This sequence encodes CASRQGATNEELFF. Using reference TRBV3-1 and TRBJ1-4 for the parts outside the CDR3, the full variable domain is DTAVSQTPKYLVTQMGNDKSIKCEQNLGHDTMYWYKQDSKKFLKIMFSYNNKELIINETVPNRFSPKSPDKAHLNLHINSLELGDSAVYFCASRQGATNEELFFGSGTQLSVL.

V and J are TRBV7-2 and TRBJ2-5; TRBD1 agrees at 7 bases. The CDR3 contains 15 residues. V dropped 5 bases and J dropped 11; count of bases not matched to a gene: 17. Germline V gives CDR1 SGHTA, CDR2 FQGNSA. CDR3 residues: CASSLYRGRYNEQYF. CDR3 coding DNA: TGTGCCAGCAGCCTCTACAGGGGAAGGTACAATGAGCAGTACTTC.

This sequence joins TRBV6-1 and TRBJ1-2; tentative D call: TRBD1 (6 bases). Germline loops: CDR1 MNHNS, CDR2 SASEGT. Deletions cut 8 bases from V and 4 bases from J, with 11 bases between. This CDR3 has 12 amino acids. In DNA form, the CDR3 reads TGTGCCAGCGGTTTCAGGGGCTATGGCTACACCTTC. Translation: CASGFRGYGYTF.

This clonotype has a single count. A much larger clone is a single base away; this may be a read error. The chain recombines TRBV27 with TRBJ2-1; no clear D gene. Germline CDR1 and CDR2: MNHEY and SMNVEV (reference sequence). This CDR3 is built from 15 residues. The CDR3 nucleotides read TGTGCCAGCAGTTTGAAGTACCCTCTCCGCAATGAGCGGTTCTTC. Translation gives CASSLKYPLRNERFF.

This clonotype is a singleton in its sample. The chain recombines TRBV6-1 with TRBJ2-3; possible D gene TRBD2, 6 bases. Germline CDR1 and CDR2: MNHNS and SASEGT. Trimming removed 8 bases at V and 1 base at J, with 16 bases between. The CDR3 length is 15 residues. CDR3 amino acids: CASALAVTGTDTQYF. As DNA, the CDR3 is TGTGCCAGCGCACTAGCAGTTACCGGCACAGATACGCAGTATTTT.